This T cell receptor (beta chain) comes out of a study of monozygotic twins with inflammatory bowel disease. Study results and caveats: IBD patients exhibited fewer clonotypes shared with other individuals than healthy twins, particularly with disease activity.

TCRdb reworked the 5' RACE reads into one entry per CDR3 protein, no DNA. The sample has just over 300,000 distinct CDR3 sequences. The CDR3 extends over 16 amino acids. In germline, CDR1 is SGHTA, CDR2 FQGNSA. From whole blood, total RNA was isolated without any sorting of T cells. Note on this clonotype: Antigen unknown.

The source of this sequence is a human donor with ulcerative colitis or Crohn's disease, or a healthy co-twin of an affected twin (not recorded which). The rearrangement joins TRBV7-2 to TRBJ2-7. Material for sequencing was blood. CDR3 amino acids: CASSLGWQGATYEQYF. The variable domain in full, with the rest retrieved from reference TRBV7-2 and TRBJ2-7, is GAGVSQSPSNKVTEKGKDVELRCDPISGHTALYWYRQSLGQGLEFLIYFQGNSAPDKSGLPSDRFSAERTGGSVSTLTIQRTQQEDSAVYLCASSLGWQGATYEQYFGPGTRLTVT.